A single sample is the source of the 26 T cell receptor beta chains below, sequenced in a study of blood T cells in healthy people across ages. Next came a second PCR, run for about 7 to 12 cycles, which used a sample-barcoded 5' primer along with a J-beta primer mix. TCRdb redid the calling of the 5' RACE reads with MiXCR, one entry per CDR3 protein. The sample contains about 640,000 distinct CDR3 sequences, roughly 50% of which appear only once. Sequencing was performed on blood. All receptors derive from a man between 60 and 75 years old in good health.

This clonotype was picked up a small number of times. J is TRBJ1-2 and V is TRBV29-1; a possible D gene is TRBD1 (5 bases). This CDR3 comprises 14 residues. Germline assignment: CDR1 SQVTM and CDR2 ANQGSEA. Trimming removed 1 base from V and 5 bases from J, with 14 bases in between. DNA of the CDR3: TGCAGCGTTGAAGGAAAGGGGCGAGAGTATGGCTACACCTTC. This sequence encodes CSVEGKGREYGYTF.

V and J are TRBV5-1 and TRBJ2-5; D gene uncertain. The CDR3 has 14 amino acids. Deletions cut 4 bases from V and 5 bases from J, with 15 bases between. CDR1 SGHRS and CDR2 YFSETQ come from the germline V gene. CDR3 bases: TGCGCCAGCAGCACGGCTGGTGTTGGGGAGACCCAGTACTTC. It specifies CASSTAGVGETQYF.

The chain joins TRBV2 to TRBJ2-4; either TRBD1 or TRBD2 may supply D (5 bases each). CDR1 is SNHLY, CDR2 FYNNEI, per germline. The CDR3 contains 15 residues. V was shortened by 5 bases and J by 6 bases, with 17 bases between the two germline ends. The CDR3 protein is CASSPRDGGGNIQYF. The CDR3 nucleotides read TGTGCCAGCAGTCCCCGGGACGGAGGAGGAAACATTCAGTACTTC.

A few counts support this clonotype. The CDR3 nucleotides read TGTGCCAGCAGCTTAGGGGGGCTCACTCGGGATGAGCAGTTCTTC. Translating it yields CASSLGGLTRDEQFF. The chain links TRBV7-2 to TRBJ2-1; D possibly corresponds to TRBD1 (6 bases). The CDR3 is 15 residues long. Germline V gives CDR1 SGHTA, CDR2 FQGNSA. V lost 1 base, J lost 8 bases, and 15 bases lay in between.

The rearrangement links TRBV12-5 to TRBJ2-3; D perhaps matches TRBD2 (7 bases). Germline CDR1 reads LGHNT; CDR2 reads FRNRAP. Between the trimmed V and J ends, which lost 6 bases and 3 bases, there was a span of 22 bases. This CDR3 spans 17 amino acids. CDR3 loop: CASGFERWGGGTDTQYF. In DNA form, the CDR3 reads TGTGCTAGTGGCTTTGAACGCTGGGGGGGCGGTACAGATACGCAGTATTTT.

Comment on this clonotype: A junction boundary mismatches the germline segment, possibly from a read error. J is TRBJ2-5 and V is TRBV15; 7 bases align to TRBD2. The CDR3 has 15 amino acids. Germline-derived CDR1 and CDR2 are LNHNV and YYDKDF (reference sequence). The CDR3 protein is CTTSRGIREGETQYF. CDR3 nucleotide sequence: TGTACCACCAGCAGAGGTATCAGGGAGGGAGAGACCCAGTACTTC.

The rearrangement uses TRBV29-1 and TRBJ2-1; 7 positions agree with TRBD2. CDR1 and CDR2 (germline): SQVTM, ANQGSEA. The CDR3 covers 13 residues. With V trimmed by 7 bases and J by 0 bases, 3 bases remained unmatched. CDR3 sequence reads: CSARTSSYNEQFF. The DNA of the CDR3 is TGCAGCGCGAGGACTAGCTCCTACAATGAGCAGTTCTTC.

In the case of this clonotype: Given a much more abundant clone one base away, this may be a read error. This chain connects TRBV5-1 to TRBJ2-1; tentative D call: TRBD1 (5 bases). The CDR3 covers 14 residues. Trimming shortened V by 0 bases and J by 13 bases, and 17 bases separated the two germline ends. CDR1 SGHRS and CDR2 YFSETQ come from the germline V gene. The CDR3 protein is CASSLVPGSETQFF. Here the CDR3 DNA reads TGCGCCAGCAGCTTGGTCCCAGGGTCGGAGACCCAGTTCTTC.

This clonotype was observed a handful of times. The genes are TRBV29-1 and TRBJ2-7; tentatively, D is TRBD1 or TRBD2 (5 bases each). CDR1 is SQVTM and CDR2 is ANQGSEA in the germline V gene. V lost 3 bases, J lost 2 bases, and 8 bases lay in between. This CDR3 has 12 amino acids. The DNA of the CDR3 is TGCAGCGTTGAGTTGGGGGCCTACGAGCAGTACTTC. Translating it yields CSVELGAYEQYF.

V usage is TRBV7-8 and J usage is TRBJ2-5; 8 nucleotides line up with TRBD1. The V segment lost 3 bases and the J segment 12 bases; nucleotides outside the gene matches: 9. This CDR3 is built from 13 residues. Germline assignment: CDR1 SGHVS and CDR2 FQNEAQ. As DNA, the CDR3 is TGTGCCAGCAGCTTGAGCGACAGGGGTCAGAAGTACTTC. It codes for CASSLSDRGQKYF. Full variable domain (missing parts from reference TRBV7-8 and TRBJ2-5): GAGVSQSPRYKVAKRGQDVALRCDPISGHVSLFWYQQALGQGPEFLTYFQNEAQLDKSGLPSDRFFAERPEGSVSTLKIQRTQQEDSAVYLCASSLSDRGQKYFGPGTRLLVL.

This clonotype was seen ten or more times. The chain joins TRBV6-2 or TRBV6-3 to TRBJ2-7; 11 bases align to TRBD1. CDR1 MNHEY and CDR2 SVGEGT come from the germline V gene. V was clipped by 6 bases and J by 0 bases; unmatched bases: 4. The CDR3 contains 15 residues. The CDR3: CASSSGTGGSYEQYF. The CDR3 region has the DNA TGTGCCAGCAGCTCCGGGACAGGGGGCTCCTACGAGCAGTACTTC.

The table lists this clonotype with many counts. V usage is TRBV5-1 and J usage is TRBJ1-5; D perhaps matches TRBD1 (5 bases). This CDR3 comprises 15 residues. Germline V gene data show CDR1 as SGHRS and CDR2 as YFSETQ. Trimming pared 0 bases from V and 1 base from J, leaving 8 bases between. The CDR3 nucleotides read TGCGCCAGCAGCTTGGGGCAGGGAAGCAATCAGCCCCAGCATTTT. Amino acid sequence: CASSLGQGSNQPQHF.

V is TRBV2 and J is TRBJ2-7; no definite D call. CDR3 size: 12 residues. V was shortened by 7 bases and J by 0 bases, with 7 bases between the two germline ends. Germline V gene sequence: CDR1 SNHLY, CDR2 FYNNEI. Here the CDR3 DNA reads TGTGCCAGCAAGGTGTCCTCCTACGAGCAGTACTTC. It specifies CASKVSSYEQYF. Using reference TRBV2 and TRBJ2-7 for the parts outside the CDR3, the full variable domain is EPEVTQTPSHQVTQMGQEVILRCVPISNHLYFYWYRQILGQKVEFLVSFYNNEISEKSEIFDDQFSVERPDGSNFTLKIRSTKLEDSAMYFCASKVSSYEQYFGPGTRLTVT.

This clonotype showed up just a few times. The chain joins TRBV6-9 to TRBJ2-5; 10 positions agree with TRBD1. The germline CDR1 and CDR2 sequences are MNHGY and SVAAGI. V was clipped by 11 bases and J by 6 bases; unmatched bases: 6. The CDR3 has 12 residues. The CDR3 region has the DNA TGTGCCGGACCGGGACAGGGGAAGACCCAGTACTTC. It codes for CAGPGQGKTQYF.

The chain is built from TRBV7-6 and TRBJ2-2; D ambiguous. The CDR3 is 14 amino acids. Per the germline V gene, CDR1 is SGHVS and CDR2 is FNYEAQ. The V and J ends lost 5 bases and 3 bases respectively, with 10 bases between them. CDR3 DNA: TGTGCCAGCAGCCCCCTAAGAGACACCGGGGAGCTGTTTTTT. Translation gives CASSPLRDTGELFF.

The CDR3 loop is CASRRDWRVGELFF. As DNA, the CDR3 is TGTGCCAGCAGGAGGGACTGGCGGGTCGGGGAGCTGTTTTTT. The J gene is TRBJ2-2, the V gene TRBV7-9, with a possible D match to TRBD2 (6 bases). V was cut by 6 bases and J by 7 bases, with 15 bases left in between. Germline values: CDR1 SEHNR, CDR2 FQNEAQ (reference sequence). The CDR3 loop spans 14 amino acids.

This chain joins TRBV20-1 and TRBJ2-1; tentatively, D is TRBD2 (7 bases). The germline gives CDR1 DFQATT, CDR2 SNEGSKA (reference sequence). V was cut by 1 base and J by 7 bases, with 20 bases left in between. This CDR3 spans 16 amino acids. CDR3 DNA: TGCAGTGCTAGAGGACTCCGGGGGGCCGTTCGTAATGAGCAGTTCTTC. Protein product: CSARGLRGAVRNEQFF.

The rearrangement uses TRBV28 and TRBJ2-5; 8 nucleotides line up with TRBD2. Germline V gives CDR1 MDHEN, CDR2 SYDVKM. This CDR3 comprises 15 residues. The trim removed 4 bases at V and 11 bases at J, leaving 15 bases unmatched. The CDR3 reads CASSSGGVLGNEQYF. Here the CDR3 DNA reads TGTGCCAGCAGTTCCGGGGGGGTGCTTGGGAATGAGCAGTACTTC.

The chain uses TRBV10-3 and TRBJ2-5, with D perhaps TRBD2 (6 bases). The J call is in doubt because the DNA end fits TRBJ2-4 better. CDR3 size: 16 residues. The germline V gene encodes CDR1 ENHRY and CDR2 SYGVKD. CDR3 in amino acids: CAISESVGTRGNIQYF. DNA of the CDR3: TGTGCCATCAGTGAGTCGGTGGGGACTCGCGGGAACATTCAGTACTTC.

This chain joins TRBV9 and TRBJ2-5; tentatively, D is TRBD2 (6 bases). The CDR3 runs to 13 residues. The V end was cut by 4 bases, the J end by 5 bases, with 12 bases between. Germline V CDR1 and CDR2: SGDLS, YYNGEE. DNA of the CDR3: TGTGCCAGCAGCCAGGCGGGGACGGAGACCCAGTACTTC. Its protein product is CASSQAGTETQYF. Full variable domain (missing parts from reference TRBV9 and TRBJ2-5): DSGVTQTPKHLITATGQRVTLRCSPRSGDLSVYWYQQSLDQGLQFLIQYYNGEERAKGNILERFSAQQFPDLHSELNLSSLELGDSALYFCASSQAGTETQYFGPGTRLLVL.

CDR3 protein: CSADRGGGFTDTQYF. As DNA, the CDR3 is TGCAGTGCCGACCGAGGGGGAGGGTTCACAGATACGCAGTATTTT. The chain links TRBV20-1 to TRBJ2-3, with D possibly matching TRBD2 (7 bases). Germline V gene data show CDR1 as DFQATT and CDR2 as SNEGSKA (reference sequence). The CDR3 runs to 15 residues. Trimming removed 6 bases from V and 2 bases from J, with 18 bases in between.

This chain connects TRBV29-1 to TRBJ2-3; 8 positions agree with TRBD1. This CDR3 spans 13 amino acids. Germline V CDR1 and CDR2: SQVTM, ANQGSEA. Trimming took 0 bases from V and 7 from J; bases not matched to a gene: 3. This CDR3 reads CSVEETGVNTQYF. The CDR3, as DNA: TGCAGCGTTGAAGAGACAGGGGTCAATACGCAGTATTTT.

The rearrangement links TRBV7-2 to TRBJ2-4, with D possibly being TRBD1 (6 bases). This CDR3 is built from 11 residues. V lost 5 bases and J 14 bases, leaving 13 bases between the germline ends. CDR1 and CDR2 from the germline V gene are SGHTA and FQGNSA. This CDR3 is CASSTGQPKYF. In nucleotides, the CDR3 is TGTGCCAGCAGCACCGGACAGCCCAAGTACTTC. The variable domain in full, with the rest retrieved from reference TRBV7-2 and TRBJ2-4, is GAGVSQSPSNKVTEKGKDVELRCDPISGHTALYWYRQSLGQGLEFLIYFQGNSAPDKSGLPSDRFSAERTGGSVSTLTIQRTQQEDSAVYLCASSTGQPKYFGAGTRLSVL.

CDR3 sequence reads: CASSEYRGQETQYF. In nucleotides, the CDR3 is TGTGCCAGCAGTGAATACAGGGGCCAAGAGACCCAGTACTTC. The V and J genes are TRBV25-1 and TRBJ2-5; D possibly corresponds to TRBD1 (6 bases). Between the trimmed V and J ends, which lost 0 bases and 1 base, there was a span of 6 bases. This CDR3 is 14 amino acids long. Germline CDR1 reads MGHDK; CDR2 reads SYGVNS.

This clonotype was seen a few times. The chain employs TRBV5-1 and TRBJ1-2; D remains unclear. CDR3 length: 14 amino acids. Germline V gives CDR1 SGHRS, CDR2 YFSETQ. V lost 0 bases to trimming and J lost 6 bases, with 12 bases between them. The CDR3 DNA follows: TGCGCCAGCAGCTTGGAGTCCGGGGTGCATGGCTACACCTTC. Its translation: CASSLESGVHGYTF.

This chain connects TRBV9 to TRBJ2-7; the match to TRBD2 covers 7 bases. The tail of the sequence fits TRBJ2-5 better, so the J call may be wrong. Germline lookup yields CDR1 SGDLS and CDR2 YYNGEE. There are 15 residues in the CDR3. CDR3 sequence: CASSVGAGDWETQYF. CDR3 DNA: TGTGCCAGCAGCGTAGGTGCGGGGGACTGGGAGACCCAGTACTTC.